This TCR beta chain derives from a study of blood T cell repertoires in COVID-19. About the study: Acute and convalescent COVID-19 samples came from the United States, Italy and Spain.

A single count supports this clone. The repertoire was sequenced with immunoSEQ multiplex PCR; TCRdb's copy has only in-frame clones and lacks some. The sample holds fewer than 120,000 clones; about 80% are singletons and the top ten take 16%. Sequencing used peripheral blood. This clonotype originated in a woman aged 80 or over with active or convalescent COVID-19.

The CDR3 reads CASSPMRDRVYEQYF. CDR3 bases: TGTGCCAGTAGTCCAATGAGGGACAGGGTGTACGAGCAGTACTTC. This chain joins TRBV19 and TRBJ2-7, with 9 bases identical to TRBD1. Trimming took 5 bases from V and 4 from J; bases not matched to a gene: 9. The CDR3 consists of 15 residues. Germline CDR1 LNHDA, CDR2 SQIVND (reference sequence).